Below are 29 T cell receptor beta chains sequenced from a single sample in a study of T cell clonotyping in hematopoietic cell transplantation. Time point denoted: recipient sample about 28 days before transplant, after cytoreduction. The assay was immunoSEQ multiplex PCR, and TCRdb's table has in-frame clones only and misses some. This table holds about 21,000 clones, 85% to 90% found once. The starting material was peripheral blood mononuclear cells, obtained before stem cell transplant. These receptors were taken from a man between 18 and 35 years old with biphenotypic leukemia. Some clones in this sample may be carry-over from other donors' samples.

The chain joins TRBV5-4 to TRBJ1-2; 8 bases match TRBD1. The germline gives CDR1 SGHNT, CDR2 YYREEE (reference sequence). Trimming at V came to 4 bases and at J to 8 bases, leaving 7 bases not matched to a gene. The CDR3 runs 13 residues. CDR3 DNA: TGTGCCAGCAGCGTGGGACAGGACGTAGGCTACACCTTC. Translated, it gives CASSVGQDVGYTF.

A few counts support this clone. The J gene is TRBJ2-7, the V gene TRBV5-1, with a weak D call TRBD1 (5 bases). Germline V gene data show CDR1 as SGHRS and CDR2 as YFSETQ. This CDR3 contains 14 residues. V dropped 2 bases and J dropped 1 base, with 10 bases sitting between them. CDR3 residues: CASSFQGPSYEQYF. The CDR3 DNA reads TGCGCCAGCAGCTTCCAGGGCCCGTCCTACGAGCAGTACTTC. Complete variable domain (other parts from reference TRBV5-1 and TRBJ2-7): KAGVTQTPRYLIKTRGQQVTLSCSPISGHRSVSWYQQTPGQGLQFLFEYFSETQRNKGNFPGRFSGRQFSNSRSEMNVSTLELGDSALYLCASSFQGPSYEQYFGPGTRLTVT.

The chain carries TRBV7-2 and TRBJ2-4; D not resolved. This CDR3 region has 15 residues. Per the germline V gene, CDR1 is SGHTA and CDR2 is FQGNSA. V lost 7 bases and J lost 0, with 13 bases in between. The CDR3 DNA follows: TGTGCCAGCAACTTTTCTTTAGAAGCCAAAAACATTCAGTACTTC. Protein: CASNFSLEAKNIQYF.

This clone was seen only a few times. Here the CDR3 reads CASTSLRGTYEQYF. For the CDR3, the DNA is TGTGCCAGCACCTCGTTAAGAGGAACCTACGAGCAGTACTTC. This sequence joins TRBV7-2 and TRBJ2-7; D remains ambiguous. V lost 7 bases and J lost 2, with 15 bases in between. This CDR3 region has 14 residues. Germline CDR1 SGHTA, CDR2 FQGNSA.

CDR3 nucleotide sequence: TGTGCCATCAGCGCAGACGGTAGGAACACTGAAGCTTTCTTT. This codes for CAISADGRNTEAFF. The rearrangement links TRBV10-3 to TRBJ1-1; D call uncertain. The CDR3 consists of 14 residues. Germline CDR1 is ENHRY and CDR2 is SYGVKD. Trimming pared 6 bases from V and 1 base from J, leaving 12 bases between.

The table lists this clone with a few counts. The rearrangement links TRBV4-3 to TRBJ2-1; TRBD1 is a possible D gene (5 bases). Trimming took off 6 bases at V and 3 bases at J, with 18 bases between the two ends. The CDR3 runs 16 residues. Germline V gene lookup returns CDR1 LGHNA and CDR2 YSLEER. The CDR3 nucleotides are TGCGCCAGCAGTCGGACCGGCAGGGCCTTCTACAATGAGCAGTTCTTC. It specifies CASSRTGRAFYNEQFF.

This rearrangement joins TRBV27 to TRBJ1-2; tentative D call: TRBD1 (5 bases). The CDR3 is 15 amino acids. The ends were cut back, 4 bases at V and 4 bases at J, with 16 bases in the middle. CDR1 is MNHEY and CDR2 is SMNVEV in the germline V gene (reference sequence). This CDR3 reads CASSSGLGGIYGYTF. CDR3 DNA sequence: TGTGCCAGCAGTTCGGGACTCGGGGGGATCTATGGCTACACCTTC.

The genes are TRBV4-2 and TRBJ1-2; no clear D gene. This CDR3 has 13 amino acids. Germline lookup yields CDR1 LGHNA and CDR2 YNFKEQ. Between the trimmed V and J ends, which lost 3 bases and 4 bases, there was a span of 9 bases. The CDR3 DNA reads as TGTGCCAGCAGCCAGGAGCGGGGCTATGGCTACACCTTC. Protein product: CASSQERGYGYTF.

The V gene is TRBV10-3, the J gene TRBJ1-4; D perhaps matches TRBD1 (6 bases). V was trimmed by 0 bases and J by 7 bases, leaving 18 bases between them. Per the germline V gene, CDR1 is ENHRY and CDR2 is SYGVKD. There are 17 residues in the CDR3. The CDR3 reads CAISESSLRQAGEKLFF. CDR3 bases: TGTGCCATCAGTGAGTCGAGTCTACGACAGGCGGGTGAAAAACTGTTTTTT.

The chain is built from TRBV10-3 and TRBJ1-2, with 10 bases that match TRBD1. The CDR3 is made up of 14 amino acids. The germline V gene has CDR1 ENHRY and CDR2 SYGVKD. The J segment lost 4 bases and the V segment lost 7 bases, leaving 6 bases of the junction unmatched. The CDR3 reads CAIMARTGGYGYTF. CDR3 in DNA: TGTGCCATCATGGCCCGGACAGGGGGCTATGGCTACACCTTC.

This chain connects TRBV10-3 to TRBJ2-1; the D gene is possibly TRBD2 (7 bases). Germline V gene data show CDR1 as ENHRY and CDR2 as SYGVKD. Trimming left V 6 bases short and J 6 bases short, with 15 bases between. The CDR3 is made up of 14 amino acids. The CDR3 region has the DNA TGTGCCATCAGGGGGGCGGGAGCGGGCAATGAGCAGTTCTTC. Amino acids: CAIRGAGAGNEQFF.

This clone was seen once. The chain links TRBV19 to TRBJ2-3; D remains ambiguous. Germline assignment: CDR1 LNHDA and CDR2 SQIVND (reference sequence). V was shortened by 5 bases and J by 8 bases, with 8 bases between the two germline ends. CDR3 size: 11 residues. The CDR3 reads CASSAPSTQYF. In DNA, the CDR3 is TGTGCCAGTAGTGCGCCCAGTACGCAGTATTTT.

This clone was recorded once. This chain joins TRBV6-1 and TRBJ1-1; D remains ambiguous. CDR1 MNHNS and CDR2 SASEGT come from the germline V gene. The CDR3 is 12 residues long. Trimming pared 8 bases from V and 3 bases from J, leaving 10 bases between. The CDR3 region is CASYEEYTEAFF. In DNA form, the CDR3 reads TGTGCCAGCTACGAGGAGTACACTGAAGCTTTCTTT.

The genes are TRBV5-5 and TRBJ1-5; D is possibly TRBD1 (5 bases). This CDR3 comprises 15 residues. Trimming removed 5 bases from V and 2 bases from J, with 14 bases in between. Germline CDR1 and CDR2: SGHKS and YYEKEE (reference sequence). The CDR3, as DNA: TGTGCCAGCAGTGAGTGGGGGGAGGGCAATCAGCCCCAGCATTTT. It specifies CASSEWGEGNQPQHF.

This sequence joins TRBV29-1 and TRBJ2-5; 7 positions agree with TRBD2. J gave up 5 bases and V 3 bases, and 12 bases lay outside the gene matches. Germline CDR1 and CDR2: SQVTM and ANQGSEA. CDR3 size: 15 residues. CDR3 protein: CSVEPQGLSGETQYF. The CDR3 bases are TGCAGCGTTGAGCCGCAGGGTCTTAGCGGGGAGACCCAGTACTTC.

The chain's CDR3 is CASSLWAQVTDTQYF. The CDR3 coding sequence is TGTGCCAGCAGCCTGTGGGCTCAAGTCACAGATACGCAGTATTTT. The chain recombines TRBV7-2 with TRBJ2-3; D is unclear. The V and J ends lost 5 bases and 2 bases respectively, with 14 bases between them. This CDR3 is 15 amino acids long. Germline CDR1 SGHTA, CDR2 FQGNSA.

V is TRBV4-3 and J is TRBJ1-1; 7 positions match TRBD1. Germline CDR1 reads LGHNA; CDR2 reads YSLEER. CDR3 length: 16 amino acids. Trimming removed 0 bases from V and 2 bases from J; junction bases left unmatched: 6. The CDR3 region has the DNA TGCGCCAGCAGCCAAGATTGGGACAGCCTTAACACTGAAGCTTTCTTT. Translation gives CASSQDWDSLNTEAFF.

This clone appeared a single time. CDR3 protein: CSASAGVGYTF. DNA of the CDR3: TGCAGTGCTAGTGCCGGGGTAGGCTACACCTTC. This chain uses TRBV20-1 with TRBJ1-2; D is ambiguous. The CDR3 loop spans 11 amino acids. The V end lost 3 bases, the J end lost 8 bases, and 10 bases lay between the germline ends. Germline V gene sequence: CDR1 DFQATT, CDR2 SNEGSKA (reference sequence).

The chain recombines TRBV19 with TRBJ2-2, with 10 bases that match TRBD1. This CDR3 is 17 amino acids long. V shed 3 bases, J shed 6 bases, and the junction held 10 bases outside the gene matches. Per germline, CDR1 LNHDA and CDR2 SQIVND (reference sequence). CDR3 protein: CASSIPPDRGWPGELFF. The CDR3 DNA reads TGTGCCAGTAGTATCCCCCCGGACAGGGGGTGGCCCGGGGAGCTGTTTTTT.

The CDR3: CASSLCDRGRCTEAFF. CDR3 nucleotides: TGCGCCAGCAGCTTGTGTGACAGGGGGCGATGCACTGAAGCTTTCTTT. This sequence joins TRBV5-1 and TRBJ1-1; 10 bases fit TRBD1. V was pared by 1 base and J by 4 bases, with 7 bases of the junction left unmatched. The CDR3 is 16 amino acids. Per germline, CDR1 SGHRS and CDR2 YFSETQ. Using reference TRBV5-1 and TRBJ1-1 for the parts outside the CDR3, the full variable domain is KAGVTQTPRYLIKTRGQQVTLSCSPISGHRSVSWYQQTPGQGLQFLFEYFSETQRNKGNFPGRFSGRQFSNSRSEMNVSTLELGDSALYLCASSLCDRGRCTEAFFGQGTRLTVV.

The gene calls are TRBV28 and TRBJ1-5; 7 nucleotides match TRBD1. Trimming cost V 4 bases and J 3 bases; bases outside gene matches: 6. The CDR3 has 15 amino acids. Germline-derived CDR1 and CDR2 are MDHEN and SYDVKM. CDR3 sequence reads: CASSSPTGINQPQHF. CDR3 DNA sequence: TGTGCCAGCAGTTCACCGACAGGGATCAATCAGCCCCAGCATTTT.

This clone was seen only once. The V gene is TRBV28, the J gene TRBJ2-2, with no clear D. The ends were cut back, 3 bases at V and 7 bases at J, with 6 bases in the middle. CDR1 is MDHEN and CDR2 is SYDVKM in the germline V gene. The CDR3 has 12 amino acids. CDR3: CASSLYFGELFF. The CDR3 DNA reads TGTGCCAGCAGTTTGTATTTCGGGGAGCTGTTTTTT. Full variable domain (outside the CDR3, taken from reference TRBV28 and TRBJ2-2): DVKVTQSSRYLVKRTGEKVFLECVQDMDHENMFWYRQDPGLGLRLIYFSYDVKMKEKGDIPEGYSVSREKKERFSLILESASTNQTSMYLCASSLYFGELFFGEGSRLTVL.

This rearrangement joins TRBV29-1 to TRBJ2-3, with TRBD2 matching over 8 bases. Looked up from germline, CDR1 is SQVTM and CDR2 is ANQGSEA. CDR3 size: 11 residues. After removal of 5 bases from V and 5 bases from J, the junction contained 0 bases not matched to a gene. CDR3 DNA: TGCAGCGTTCGGGGGGGAGATACGCAGTATTTT. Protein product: CSVRGGDTQYF.

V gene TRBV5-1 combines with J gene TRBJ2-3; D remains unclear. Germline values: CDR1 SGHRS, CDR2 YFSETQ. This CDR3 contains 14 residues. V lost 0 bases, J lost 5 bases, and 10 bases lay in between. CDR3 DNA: TGCGCCAGCAGCTTGGCCGTGCGTGGAGATACGCAGTATTTT. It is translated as CASSLAVRGDTQYF. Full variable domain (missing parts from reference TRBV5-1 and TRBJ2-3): KAGVTQTPRYLIKTRGQQVTLSCSPISGHRSVSWYQQTPGQGLQFLFEYFSETQRNKGNFPGRFSGRQFSNSRSEMNVSTLELGDSALYLCASSLAVRGDTQYFGPGTRLTVL.

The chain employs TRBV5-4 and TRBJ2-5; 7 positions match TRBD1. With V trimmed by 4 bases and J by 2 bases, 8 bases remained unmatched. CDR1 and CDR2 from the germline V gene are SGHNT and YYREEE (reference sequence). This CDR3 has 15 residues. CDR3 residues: CASSHDLGQQETQYF. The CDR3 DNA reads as TGTGCCAGCAGCCACGACCTGGGACAGCAAGAGACCCAGTACTTC.

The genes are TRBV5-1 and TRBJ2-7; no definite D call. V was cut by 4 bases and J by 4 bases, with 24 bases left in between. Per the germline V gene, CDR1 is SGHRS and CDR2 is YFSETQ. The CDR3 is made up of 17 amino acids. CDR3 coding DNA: TGCGCCAGCAGCCTCGCTACCGTTGACACCGGACGGTACGAGCAGTACTTC. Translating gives CASSLATVDTGRYEQYF.

The CDR3 region is CASSLEGSYEQYF. The CDR3 nucleotides are TGTGCCAGCAGCTTAGAAGGGAGCTACGAGCAGTACTTC. V and J are TRBV11-3 and TRBJ2-7; D may be TRBD2 (5 bases). V dropped 0 bases and J dropped 3 bases, with 6 bases sitting between them. CDR1 and CDR2 from the germline V gene are SGHNT and YENEEA. The length of the CDR3 is 13 residues.

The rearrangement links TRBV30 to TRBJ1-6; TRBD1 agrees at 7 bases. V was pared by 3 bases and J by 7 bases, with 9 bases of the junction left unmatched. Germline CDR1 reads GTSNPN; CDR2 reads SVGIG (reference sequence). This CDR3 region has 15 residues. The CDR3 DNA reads TGTGCCTGGAGGTTTATCCGGGACAGCAATTCACCCCTCCACTTT. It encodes CAWRFIRDSNSPLHF.

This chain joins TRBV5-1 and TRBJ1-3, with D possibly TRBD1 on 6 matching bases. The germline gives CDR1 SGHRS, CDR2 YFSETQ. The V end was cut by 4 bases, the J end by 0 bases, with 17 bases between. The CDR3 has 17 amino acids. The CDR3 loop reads CASSPRDTRNSGNTIYF. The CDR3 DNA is TGCGCCAGCAGCCCCCGGGACACACGAAACTCTGGAAACACCATATATTTT.